Each of the 20 T cell receptor beta chains below was sequenced from the same sample in a study of memory CD4+ T cells and cytomegalovirus serostatus. The data were produced by immunoSEQ multiplex PCR, yet TCRdb's version contains in-frame clones alone and is incomplete. The table records approximately 60,000 clones, 70% to 80% of them present only once. Single viable CD3+CD4+CD8-CD45RO+ cells were sorted as the memory CD4+ T cells. Material for sequencing was memory CD4+ T cells from blood. These receptors were taken from an adult in good health and CMV-seropositive.

The V call is TRBV7-2, the J call TRBJ2-5, with TRBD2 identical over 7 bases. The CDR3 is made up of 13 amino acids. J was trimmed by 9 bases and V by 5 bases; bases with no gene match: 9. Germline V gene data show CDR1 as SGHTA and CDR2 as FQGNSA. CDR3 DNA: TGTGCCAGCAGCCATCGGGGGGTGGAGGCCCAGTACTTC. Its translation is CASSHRGVEAQYF.

The rearrangement links TRBV6-1 to TRBJ2-1; unclear D gene. The ends were cut back, 4 bases at V and 6 bases at J, with 10 bases in the middle. The CDR3 is made up of 13 amino acids. Germline assignment: CDR1 MNHNS and CDR2 SASEGT. In DNA, the CDR3 is TGTGCCAGCAGTGTGTCTCCGGCCAATGAGCAGTTCTTC. It codes for CASSVSPANEQFF.

The chain links TRBV2 to TRBJ2-3; 8 bases map to TRBD2. In germline, CDR1 is SNHLY, CDR2 FYNNEI. The V and J ends lost 4 bases and 3 bases, in that order; junction bases with no gene match: 9. The CDR3 contains 16 residues. As DNA, the CDR3 is TGTGCCAGCAGTGGGGGAGCGGGAGCTTCGACAGATACGCAGTATTTT. Protein product: CASSGGAGASTDTQYF.

The chain couples TRBV7-9 to TRBJ2-1; no reliable D call. This CDR3 region has 14 residues. Germline CDR1 and CDR2: SEHNR and FQNEAQ (reference sequence). V was trimmed by 1 base and J by 7 bases, leaving 11 bases between them. The CDR3 DNA sequence: TGTGCCAGCAGCTTAGACAGAGCTTGGAATGAGCAGTTCTTC. Its translation is CASSLDRAWNEQFF.

The rearrangement joins TRBV4-3 to TRBJ2-1; D gene unclear. The CDR3 has 13 residues. V lost 0 bases to trimming and J lost 7 bases, with 7 bases between them. The germline CDR1 and CDR2 sequences are LGHNA and YSLEER. Written as DNA, the CDR3 is TGCGCCAGCAGCCAAGATTTTCTAAATGAGCAGTTCTTC. Translation gives CASSQDFLNEQFF.

This clone showed up just once. The chain is built from TRBV27 and TRBJ1-2, with TRBD1 matching 7 bases. Germline values: CDR1 MNHEY, CDR2 SMNVEV (reference sequence). The CDR3 is 12 amino acids. With 5 bases clipped from V and 8 bases from J, the junction kept 5 bases outside the gene matches. CDR3 in amino acids: CASSPTGRGYTF. DNA of the CDR3: TGTGCCAGCAGTCCGACAGGGCGGGGCTACACCTTC.

In this sample, this clone turned up a few times. The rearrangement joins TRBV28 to TRBJ1-1; no clear D gene. CDR3 length equals 14 residues. Germline lookup yields CDR1 MDHEN and CDR2 SYDVKM. V lost 4 bases, J lost 0 bases, and 9 bases lay in between. The CDR3 sequence is CASSSPSMNTEAFF. The CDR3 DNA reads as TGTGCCAGCAGTTCCCCCTCCATGAACACTGAAGCTTTCTTT.

The chain links TRBV5-4 to TRBJ1-2, with D unclear. Germline CDR1 reads SGHNT; CDR2 reads YYREEE (reference sequence). V was trimmed by 4 bases and J by 8 bases, leaving 15 bases between them. This CDR3 comprises 13 residues. The DNA of the CDR3 is TGTGCCAGCAGCCGTGGGTCAACCGGGGGCTACACCTTC. Amino acids: CASSRGSTGGYTF.

V and J are TRBV29-1 and TRBJ1-1; D call uncertain. V was trimmed by 4 bases and J by 10 bases, leaving 13 bases between them. The CDR3 contains 11 residues. Looked up from germline, CDR1 is SQVTM and CDR2 is ANQGSEA. CDR3: CSVGRADRAFF. The CDR3 bases are TGCAGCGTTGGGAGGGCCGATCGAGCTTTCTTT.

This chain uses TRBV7-2 with TRBJ2-1; TRBD1 matches at 8 bases. Germline V gene lookup returns CDR1 SGHTA and CDR2 FQGNSA. V gave up 4 bases and J gave up 2 bases; unmatched junction bases: 7. There are 16 residues in the CDR3. The chain's CDR3 is CASSSKQGVAYNEQFF. CDR3 bases: TGTGCCAGCAGCTCAAAACAGGGGGTTGCCTACAATGAGCAGTTCTTC.

The chain uses TRBV5-5 and TRBJ2-5; tentatively, D is TRBD1 (6 bases). CDR1 and CDR2 from the germline V gene are SGHKS and YYEKEE (reference sequence). CDR3 length: 16 amino acids. V shed 1 base and J shed 4 bases, with 17 bases lying between them. The CDR3 here is CASSLSIPGAAETQYF. The CDR3 DNA reads as TGTGCCAGCAGCTTGTCCATTCCAGGGGCGGCAGAGACCCAGTACTTC.

This chain connects TRBV27 to TRBJ2-2; TRBD1 or TRBD2 may be the D gene (5 bases each). This CDR3 is built from 17 residues. Germline loops: CDR1 MNHEY, CDR2 SMNVEV (reference sequence). Trimming cost V 0 bases and J 5 bases, with 16 bases left between them. The CDR3 region is CASSLSITGTLTGELFF. DNA for the CDR3: TGTGCCAGCAGTTTATCGATCACCGGGACCCTAACCGGGGAGCTGTTTTTT.

V usage is TRBV4-3 and J usage is TRBJ1-4, with D tentatively TRBD1 (6 bases). CDR3 length equals 15 residues. Germline CDR1 and CDR2: LGHNA and YSLEER. Trimming pared 4 bases from V and 10 bases from J, leaving 19 bases between. The CDR3 region has the DNA TGCGCCAGCAGCCGAGGGGACCAGGGGATCGGAAAACTGTTTTTT. This translates into CASSRGDQGIGKLFF.

The genes are TRBV29-1 and TRBJ2-5; D might be TRBD2 (5 bases). The CDR3 has 11 residues. CDR1 and CDR2 from the germline V gene are SQVTM and ANQGSEA. The germline V and J ends were trimmed by 6 bases and 5 bases, with 10 bases remaining between them. The CDR3 loop reads CSVGGEETQYF. CDR3 DNA: TGCAGCGTAGGAGGAGAGGAGACCCAGTACTTC.

This clone has just a few counts. The chain employs TRBV5-1 and TRBJ1-2, with 8 bases identical to TRBD1. The J segment lost 1 base and the V segment lost 4 bases, leaving 9 bases of the junction unmatched. The germline V gene encodes CDR1 SGHRS and CDR2 YFSETQ. CDR3 length: 16 residues. CDR3 bases: TGCGCCAGCAGCCCGAATCCAGGGGGCGGTAACTATGGCTACACCTTC. This codes for CASSPNPGGGNYGYTF. Complete variable domain (other parts from reference TRBV5-1 and TRBJ1-2): KAGVTQTPRYLIKTRGQQVTLSCSPISGHRSVSWYQQTPGQGLQFLFEYFSETQRNKGNFPGRFSGRQFSNSRSEMNVSTLELGDSALYLCASSPNPGGGNYGYTFGSGTRLTVV.

The chain links TRBV7-2 to TRBJ2-4; D uncertain. This CDR3 is built from 12 residues. The V end was cut by 1 base, the J end by 8 bases, with 6 bases between. Looked up from germline, CDR1 is SGHTA and CDR2 is FQGNSA. In nucleotides, the CDR3 is TGTGCCAGCAGCTTAGGGTCAGACATTCAGTACTTC. Protein sequence: CASSLGSDIQYF.

V is TRBV7-2 and J is TRBJ2-5; 7 nucleotides agree with TRBD1. J was trimmed by 4 bases and V by 1 base; bases with no gene match: 9. Looked up from germline, CDR1 is SGHTA and CDR2 is FQGNSA. The CDR3 spans 16 residues. As DNA, the CDR3 is TGTGCCAGCAGCTTAGGATCTACAGGGGTCCTAGAGACCCAGTACTTC. Amino acid sequence: CASSLGSTGVLETQYF.

V gene TRBV14 combines with J gene TRBJ2-7, with 8 bases matching TRBD1. Looked up from germline, CDR1 is SGHDN and CDR2 is FVKESK. The J segment lost 5 bases and the V segment lost 4 bases, leaving 10 bases of the junction unmatched. This CDR3 comprises 15 residues. CDR3 loop: CASSRSGAGGDEQYF. The DNA of the CDR3 is TGTGCCAGCAGCCGGTCTGGGGCAGGGGGCGACGAGCAGTACTTC. Supplemented by reference TRBV14 and TRBJ2-7, the full variable domain reads EAGVTQFPSHSVIEKGQTVTLRCDPISGHDNLYWYRRVMGKEIKFLLHFVKESKQDESGMPNNRFLAERTGGTYSTLKVQPAELEDSGVYFCASSRSGAGGDEQYFGPGTRLTVT.

V usage is TRBV28 and J usage is TRBJ1-3, with D perhaps TRBD1 (5 bases). This CDR3 has 15 amino acids. Trimming removed 5 bases at V and 2 bases at J, with 13 bases between. Per the germline V gene, CDR1 is MDHEN and CDR2 is SYDVKM. The CDR3 nucleotides are TGTGCCAGCAGTCCCCCCCAGGGCACTGGAAACACCATATATTTT. As protein: CASSPPQGTGNTIYF.

This clone was observed a few times. The chain carries TRBV28 and TRBJ1-2; TRBD1 aligns across 8 bases. The trim removed 5 bases at V and 4 bases at J, leaving 9 bases unmatched. The CDR3 consists of 15 residues. CDR1 and CDR2 from the germline V gene are MDHEN and SYDVKM. The CDR3 loop is CASSPRQGPLYGYTF. In nucleotides, the CDR3 is TGTGCCAGCAGTCCAAGACAGGGGCCGCTCTATGGCTACACCTTC.